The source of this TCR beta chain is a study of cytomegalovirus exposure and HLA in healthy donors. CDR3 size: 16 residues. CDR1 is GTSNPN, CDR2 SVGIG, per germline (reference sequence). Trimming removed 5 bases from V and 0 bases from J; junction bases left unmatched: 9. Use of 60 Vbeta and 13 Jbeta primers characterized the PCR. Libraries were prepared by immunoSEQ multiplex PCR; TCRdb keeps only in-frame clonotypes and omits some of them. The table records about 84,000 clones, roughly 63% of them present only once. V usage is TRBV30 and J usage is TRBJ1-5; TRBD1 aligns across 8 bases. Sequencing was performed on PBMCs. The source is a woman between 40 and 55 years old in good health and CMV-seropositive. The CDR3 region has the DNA TGTGCCTGGGACAGGGGTGCGGGATATAGCAATCAGCCCCAGCATTTT. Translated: CAWDRGAGYSNQPQHF.